This T cell receptor (beta chain) was documented in a study of T cells in Graves' hyperthyroidism and ophthalmopathy. Ophthalmopathy patients had Clinical Activity Score at least 3, NOSPECS grade at least 4, duration under 3 months. Used for diagnoses were clinical symptoms, serum thyroxine and TRAb, thyroid ultrasound and orbital computed tomography. This clonotype was observed many times. The antigen remains unidentified. From RNA transcripts, TCR beta CDR3 regions were amplified. The HTBI primer set was used in a first-round RT-PCR of the TCR CDR3. One entry per CDR3 protein, called by TCRdb with MiXCR from the multiplex PCR reads. The sample holds 300,000 to 450,000 distinct CDR3 sequences, around 18% seen once. Study findings and constraints: Blood samples included most of the expanded thyroid clonotypes exceeding 0.001. In validation, the model predicted ophthalmopathy. These predictions came a median approximately six months before onset.

V lost 6 bases and J 3 bases, leaving 17 bases between the germline ends. This CDR3 spans 16 amino acids. CDR1 and CDR2 from the germline V gene are SGHAT and FQNNGV. This receptor was identified in a woman between 35 and 50 years old with Graves' ophthalmopathy. The chain couples TRBV11-2 to TRBJ2-2; D gene ambiguous. Source material: blood. Here the CDR3 reads CASRPLPRHDTGELFF. The CDR3 nucleotides read TGTGCCAGCAGGCCCCTGCCCCGACACGACACCGGGGAGCTGTTTTTT.